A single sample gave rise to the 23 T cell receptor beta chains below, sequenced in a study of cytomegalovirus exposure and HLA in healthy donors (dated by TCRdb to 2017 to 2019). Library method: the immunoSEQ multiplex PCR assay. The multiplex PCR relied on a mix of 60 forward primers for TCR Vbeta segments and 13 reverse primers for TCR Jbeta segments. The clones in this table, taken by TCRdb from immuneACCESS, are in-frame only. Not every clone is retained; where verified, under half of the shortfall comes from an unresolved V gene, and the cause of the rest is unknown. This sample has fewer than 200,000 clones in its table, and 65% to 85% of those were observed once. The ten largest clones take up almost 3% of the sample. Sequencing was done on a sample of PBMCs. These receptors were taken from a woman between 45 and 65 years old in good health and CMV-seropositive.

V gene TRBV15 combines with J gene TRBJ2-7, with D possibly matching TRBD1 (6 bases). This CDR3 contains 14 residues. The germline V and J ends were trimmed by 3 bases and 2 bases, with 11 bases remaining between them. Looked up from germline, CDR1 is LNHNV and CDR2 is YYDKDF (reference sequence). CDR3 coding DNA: TGTGCCACCAGCAGGGCCAGGGGACCCTACGAGCAGTACTTC. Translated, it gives CATSRARGPYEQYF. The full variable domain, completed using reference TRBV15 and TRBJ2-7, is DAMVIQNPRYQVTQFGKPVTLSCSQTLNHNVMYWYQQKSSQAPKLLFHYYDKDFNNEADTPDNFQSRRPNTSFCFLDIRSPGLGDTAMYLCATSRARGPYEQYFGPGTRLTVT.

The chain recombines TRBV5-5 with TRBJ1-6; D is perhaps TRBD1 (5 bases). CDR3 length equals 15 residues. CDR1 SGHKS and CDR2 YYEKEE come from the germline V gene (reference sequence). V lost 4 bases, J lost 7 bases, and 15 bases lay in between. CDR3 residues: CASSPGIVQNSPLHF. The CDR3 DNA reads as TGTGCCAGCAGCCCAGGGATTGTACAGAATTCACCCCTCCACTTT.

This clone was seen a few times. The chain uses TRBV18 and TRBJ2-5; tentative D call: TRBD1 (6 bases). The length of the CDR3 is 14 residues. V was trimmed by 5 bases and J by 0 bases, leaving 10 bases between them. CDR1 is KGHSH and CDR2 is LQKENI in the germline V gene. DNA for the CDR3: TGTGCCAGCTCATTCCAGGGGAACCAAGAGACCCAGTACTTC. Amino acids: CASSFQGNQETQYF.

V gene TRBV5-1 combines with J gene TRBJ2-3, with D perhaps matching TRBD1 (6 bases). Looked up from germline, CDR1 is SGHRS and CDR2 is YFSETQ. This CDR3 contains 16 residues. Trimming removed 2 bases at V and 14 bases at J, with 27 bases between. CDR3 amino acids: CASSFDGQQTGLVRYF. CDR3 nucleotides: TGCGCCAGCAGCTTTGACGGCCAGCAGACAGGTTTGGTTAGGTATTTT. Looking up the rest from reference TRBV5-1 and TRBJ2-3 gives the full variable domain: KAGVTQTPRYLIKTRGQQVTLSCSPISGHRSVSWYQQTPGQGLQFLFEYFSETQRNKGNFPGRFSGRQFSNSRSEMNVSTLELGDSALYLCASSFDGQQTGLVRYFGPGTRLTVL.

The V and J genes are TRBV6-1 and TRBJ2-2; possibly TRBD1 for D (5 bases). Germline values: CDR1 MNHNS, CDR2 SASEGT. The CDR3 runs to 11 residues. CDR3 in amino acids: CRLRATGELFF. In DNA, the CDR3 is TGTCGACTCAGGGCCACCGGGGAGCTGTTTTTT.

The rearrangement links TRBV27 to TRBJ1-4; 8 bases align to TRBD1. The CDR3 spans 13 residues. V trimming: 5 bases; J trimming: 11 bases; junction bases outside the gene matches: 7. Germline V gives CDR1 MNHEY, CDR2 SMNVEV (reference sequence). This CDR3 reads CASSPRTGRKLFF. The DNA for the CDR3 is TGTGCCAGCAGTCCACGGACAGGGCGGAAACTGTTTTTT.

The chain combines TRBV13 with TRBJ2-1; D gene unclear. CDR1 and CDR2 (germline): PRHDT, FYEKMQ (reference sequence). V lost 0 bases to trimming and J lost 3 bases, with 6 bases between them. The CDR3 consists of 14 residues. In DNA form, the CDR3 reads TGTGCCAGCAGCTTAGGTACCTACTACAATGAGCAGTTCTTC. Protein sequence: CASSLGTYYNEQFF.

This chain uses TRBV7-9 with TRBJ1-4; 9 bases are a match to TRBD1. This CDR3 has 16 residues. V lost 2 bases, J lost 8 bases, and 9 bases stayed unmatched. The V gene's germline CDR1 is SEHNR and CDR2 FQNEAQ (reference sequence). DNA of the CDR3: TGTGCCAGCAGCTTAAATCGACAGGGGGAGGGAGAAAAACTGTTTTTT. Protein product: CASSLNRQGEGEKLFF.

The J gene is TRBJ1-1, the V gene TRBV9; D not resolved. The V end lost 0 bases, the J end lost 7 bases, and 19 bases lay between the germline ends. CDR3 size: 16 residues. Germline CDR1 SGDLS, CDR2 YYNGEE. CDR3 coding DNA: TGTGCCAGCAGCGTAGGGTACCAGGCCGCCCTGGGTGAAGCTTTCTTT. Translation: CASSVGYQAALGEAFF. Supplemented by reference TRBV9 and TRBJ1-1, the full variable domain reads DSGVTQTPKHLITATGQRVTLRCSPRSGDLSVYWYQQSLDQGLQFLIQYYNGEERAKGNILERFSAQQFPDLHSELNLSSLELGDSALYFCASSVGYQAALGEAFFGQGTRLTVV.

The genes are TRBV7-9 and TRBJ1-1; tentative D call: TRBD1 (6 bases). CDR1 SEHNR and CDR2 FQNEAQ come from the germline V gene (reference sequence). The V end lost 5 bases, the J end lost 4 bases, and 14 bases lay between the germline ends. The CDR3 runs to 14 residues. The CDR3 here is CASSLGGVSTEAFF. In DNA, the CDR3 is TGTGCCAGCAGCCTAGGGGGAGTCAGCACTGAAGCTTTCTTT.

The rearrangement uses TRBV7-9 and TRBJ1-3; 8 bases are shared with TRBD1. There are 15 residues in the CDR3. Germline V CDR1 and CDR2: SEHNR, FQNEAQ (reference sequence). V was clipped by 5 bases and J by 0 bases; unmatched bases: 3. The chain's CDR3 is CASSPTGVSGNTIYF. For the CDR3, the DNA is TGTGCCAGCAGCCCGACAGGGGTCTCTGGAAACACCATATATTTT.

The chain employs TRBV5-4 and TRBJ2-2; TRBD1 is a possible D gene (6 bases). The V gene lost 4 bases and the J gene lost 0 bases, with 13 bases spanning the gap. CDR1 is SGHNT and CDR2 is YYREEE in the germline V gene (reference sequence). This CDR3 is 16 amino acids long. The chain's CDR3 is CASSLYDRPNTGELFF. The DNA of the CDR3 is TGTGCCAGCAGCCTTTACGACAGGCCGAACACCGGGGAGCTGTTTTTT.

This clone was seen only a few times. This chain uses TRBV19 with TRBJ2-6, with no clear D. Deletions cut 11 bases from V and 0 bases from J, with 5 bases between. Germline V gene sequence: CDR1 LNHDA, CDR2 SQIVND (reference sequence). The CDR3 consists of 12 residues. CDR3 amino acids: CASNSGANVLTF. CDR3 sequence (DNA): TGTGCCTCCAACTCTGGGGCCAACGTCCTGACTTTC.

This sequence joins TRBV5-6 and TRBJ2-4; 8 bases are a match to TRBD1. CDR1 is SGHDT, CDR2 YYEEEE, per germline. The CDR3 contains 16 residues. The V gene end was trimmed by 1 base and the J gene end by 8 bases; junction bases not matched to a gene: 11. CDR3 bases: TGTGCCAGCAGCTTGCGGTCGACAGGGGTTCGGGACATTCAGTACTTC. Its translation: CASSLRSTGVRDIQYF.

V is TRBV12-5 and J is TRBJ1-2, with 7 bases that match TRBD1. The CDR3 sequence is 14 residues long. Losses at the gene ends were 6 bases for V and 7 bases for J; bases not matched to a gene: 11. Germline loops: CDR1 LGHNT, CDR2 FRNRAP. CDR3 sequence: CASGQTGPRFGYTF. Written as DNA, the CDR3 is TGTGCTAGTGGCCAGACAGGGCCCCGGTTTGGCTACACCTTC.

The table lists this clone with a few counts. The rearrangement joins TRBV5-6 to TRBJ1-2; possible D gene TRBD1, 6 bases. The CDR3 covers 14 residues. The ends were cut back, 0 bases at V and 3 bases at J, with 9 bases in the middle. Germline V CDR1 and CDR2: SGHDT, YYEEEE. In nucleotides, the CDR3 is TGTGCCAGCAGCTTGGGGTCAGGGGACTATGGCTACACCTTC. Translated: CASSLGSGDYGYTF.

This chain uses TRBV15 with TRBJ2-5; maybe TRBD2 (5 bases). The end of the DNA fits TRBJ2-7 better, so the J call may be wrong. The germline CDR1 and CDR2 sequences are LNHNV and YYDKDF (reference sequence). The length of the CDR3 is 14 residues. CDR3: CATSRAGVTYEQYF. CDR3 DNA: TGTGCCACCAGCAGAGCCGGGGTCACCTACGAGCAGTACTTC.

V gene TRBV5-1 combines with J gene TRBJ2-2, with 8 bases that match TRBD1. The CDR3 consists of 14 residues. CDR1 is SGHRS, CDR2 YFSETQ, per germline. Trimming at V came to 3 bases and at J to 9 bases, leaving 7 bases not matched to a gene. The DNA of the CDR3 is TGCGCCAGCAGCTGGACAGGGTCCCCCCGGGAGCTGTTTTTT. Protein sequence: CASSWTGSPRELFF. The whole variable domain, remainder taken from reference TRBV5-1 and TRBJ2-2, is KAGVTQTPRYLIKTRGQQVTLSCSPISGHRSVSWYQQTPGQGLQFLFEYFSETQRNKGNFPGRFSGRQFSNSRSEMNVSTLELGDSALYLCASSWTGSPRELFFGEGSRLTVL.

The CDR3 nucleotides are TGTGCCAGTAGTACCCTTCGGGAGGGCAAGTCACCCCTCCACTTT. This encodes CASSTLREGKSPLHF. V is TRBV19 and J is TRBJ1-6, with unresolved D. Germline CDR1 is LNHDA and CDR2 is SQIVND (reference sequence). There are 15 residues in the CDR3. V was pared by 4 bases and J by 10 bases, with 17 bases between.

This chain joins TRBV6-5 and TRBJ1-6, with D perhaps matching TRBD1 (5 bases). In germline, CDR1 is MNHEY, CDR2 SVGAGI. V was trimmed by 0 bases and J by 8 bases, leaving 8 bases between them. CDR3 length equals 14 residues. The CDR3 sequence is CASSYSGRDSPLHF. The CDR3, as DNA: TGTGCCAGCAGTTACTCGGGCAGGGATTCACCCCTCCACTTT.

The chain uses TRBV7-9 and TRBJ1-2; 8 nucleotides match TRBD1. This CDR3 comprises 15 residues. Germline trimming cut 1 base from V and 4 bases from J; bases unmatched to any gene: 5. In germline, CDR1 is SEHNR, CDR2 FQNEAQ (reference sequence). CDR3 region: CASSLVAGGSYGYTF. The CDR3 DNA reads TGTGCCAGCAGCTTAGTGGCAGGGGGCAGCTATGGCTACACCTTC.

CDR3 sequence (DNA): TGCGCCAGCAGCTCGACAGGAAGGAACACCGGGGAGCTGTTTTTT. It specifies CASSSTGRNTGELFF. The genes are TRBV5-1 and TRBJ2-2, with D perhaps matching TRBD1 (6 bases). The germline gives CDR1 SGHRS, CDR2 YFSETQ. The CDR3 totals 15 residues. V was shortened by 3 bases and J by 1 base, with 10 bases between the two germline ends.

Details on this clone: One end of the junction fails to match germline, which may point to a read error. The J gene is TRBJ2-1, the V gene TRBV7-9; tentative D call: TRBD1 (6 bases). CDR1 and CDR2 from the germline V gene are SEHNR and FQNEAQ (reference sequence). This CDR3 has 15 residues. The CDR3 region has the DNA TGTTCCAGCAGCTTAGTTGCACCCACCGGGACACACCAGTTCTTC. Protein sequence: CSSSLVAPTGTHQFF.